Sequencing of this T cell receptor (beta chain) was carried out in a study of T cell changes during pregnancy in multiple sclerosis. The V and J ends lost 3 bases and 0 bases respectively, with 9 bases between them. The germline CDR1 and CDR2 sequences are MNHEY and SVGAGI. This CDR3 has 16 amino acids. Libraries were prepared by immunoSEQ multiplex PCR; TCRdb keeps only in-frame clonotypes and omits some of them. The sample holds tens of thousands of clones, 92% seen once. This receptor was identified in a female donor with multiple sclerosis, enrolled in a pregnancy study. The V gene is TRBV6-5, the J gene TRBJ1-6, with D perhaps TRBD1 (5 bases). The source material was peripheral blood, sampled after pregnancy. CDR3 coding DNA: TGTGCCAGCAGTTATTCCACAGGCTCCTATAATTCACCCCTCCACTTT. Translating gives CASSYSTGSYNSPLHF.